The 26 T cell receptor beta chains below were found in one sample sequenced in a study of cytomegalovirus exposure and HLA in healthy donors. The data were produced by immunoSEQ multiplex PCR, yet TCRdb's version contains in-frame clones alone and is incomplete. The sample shows 200,000 to 250,000 clones, about 90% of them seen only once. The sequenced sample was PBMCs. These receptor sequences come from a man aged 18 to 29 in good health and CMV-seropositive.

This chain joins TRBV28 and TRBJ1-2, with 11 bases aligning to TRBD1. This CDR3 is built from 14 residues. Trimming cost V 7 bases and J 4 bases; bases outside gene matches: 5. CDR1 and CDR2 from the germline V gene are MDHEN and SYDVKM. The CDR3 region has the DNA TGTGCCAGCAAACGGGACAGGGGGGGCTATGGCTACACCTTC. Translation gives CASKRDRGGYGYTF.

The chain has TRBV11-1 and TRBJ2-7; D remains ambiguous. This CDR3 is built from 14 residues. The germline V and J ends were trimmed by 2 bases and 0 bases, with 8 bases remaining between them. Germline CDR1 reads SGHAT; CDR2 reads FQDESV (reference sequence). This CDR3 reads CASSLTVSSYEQYF. The CDR3 DNA sequence: TGTGCCAGCAGCTTAACAGTTTCCTCCTACGAGCAGTACTTC.

The rearrangement links TRBV15 to TRBJ2-7; D is possibly TRBD1 or TRBD2 (5 bases each). Germline V CDR1 and CDR2: LNHNV, YYDKDF (reference sequence). The CDR3 contains 15 residues. The V and J ends lost 5 bases and 1 base respectively, with 15 bases between them. The CDR3 DNA is TGTGCCACCAGCTCCGACGGGGACCTATCCTACGAGCAGTACTTC. This sequence encodes CATSSDGDLSYEQYF.

This chain uses TRBV27 with TRBJ2-1; TRBD1 matches 9 bases. V lost 6 bases to trimming and J lost 4 bases; unmatched junction nucleotides: 7. Germline V CDR1 and CDR2: MNHEY, SMNVEV (reference sequence). The length of the CDR3 is 15 residues. The chain's CDR3 is CASRLTGGGYNEQFF. In DNA form, the CDR3 reads TGTGCCAGCAGACTTACAGGGGGCGGGTACAATGAGCAGTTCTTC.

The chain carries TRBV2 and TRBJ2-3, with D hard to call. The CDR3 totals 14 residues. The germline V gene encodes CDR1 SNHLY and CDR2 FYNNEI. The V gene lost 0 bases and the J gene lost 2 bases, with 6 bases spanning the gap. This chain's CDR3 is CASSEAAFTDTQYF. In DNA form, the CDR3 reads TGTGCCAGCAGTGAAGCTGCGTTCACAGATACGCAGTATTTT.

V gene TRBV2 combines with J gene TRBJ2-7; 8 bases agree with TRBD2. Germline assignment: CDR1 SNHLY and CDR2 FYNNEI. The CDR3 is 16 amino acids. Losses at the gene ends were 2 bases for V and 2 bases for J; bases not matched to a gene: 8. The CDR3 spells CASSELGSGATYEQYF. The CDR3 DNA follows: TGTGCCAGCAGTGAATTGGGTAGCGGGGCCACCTACGAGCAGTACTTC.

This clone occurred once. This sequence joins TRBV19 and TRBJ2-7; D ambiguous. Germline V gives CDR1 LNHDA, CDR2 SQIVND (reference sequence). With 7 bases removed from V and 1 base from J, the gap between germline ends came to 17 bases. The CDR3 is 15 amino acids. CDR3 DNA sequence: TGTGCCAGTACTCGAAATGGATTAGGTTCCTACGAGCAGTACTTC. Protein sequence: CASTRNGLGSYEQYF.

The V and J genes are TRBV7-3 and TRBJ2-3, with TRBD2 matching over 10 bases. The germline V gene has CDR1 SGHTA and CDR2 FQGTGA. The junction had 5 bases not matched to a gene; V was cut back by 4 bases and J by 1 base. CDR3 size: 16 residues. The CDR3 loop is CASSYLAGAGTDTQYF. Here the CDR3 DNA reads TGTGCCAGCAGCTACCTAGCGGGAGCCGGCACAGATACGCAGTATTTT.

V is TRBV6-1 and J is TRBJ2-5; D possibly corresponds to TRBD2 (6 bases). Germline V gene data show CDR1 as MNHNS and CDR2 as SASEGT. This CDR3 comprises 15 residues. Trimming removed 2 bases at V and 5 bases at J, with 15 bases between. The CDR3 is CASSELAGWGETQYF. The CDR3 coding sequence is TGTGCCAGCAGTGAACTGGCGGGGTGGGGGGAGACCCAGTACTTC.

V is TRBV5-1 and J is TRBJ1-1, with a possible D match to TRBD1 (6 bases). V shed 4 bases and J shed 0 bases, with 13 bases lying between them. The CDR3 length is 15 residues. Germline lookup yields CDR1 SGHRS and CDR2 YFSETQ. The CDR3 is CASSAPGAMNTEAFF. The CDR3 nucleotides are TGCGCCAGCAGCGCCCCGGGGGCCATGAACACTGAAGCTTTCTTT.

This clone has just a few counts. This CDR3 is also generated by other DNA sequences in the sample. The chain carries TRBV5-1 and TRBJ2-7; TRBD1 matches at 11 bases. V dropped 2 bases and J dropped 4; count of bases not matched to a gene: 2. In germline, CDR1 is SGHRS, CDR2 YFSETQ. This CDR3 comprises 14 residues. The CDR3 sequence: CASSFGTGGYEQYF. The CDR3, as DNA: TGCGCCAGCAGCTTTGGGACAGGGGGTTACGAGCAGTACTTC. Together with reference TRBV5-1 and TRBJ2-7, the CDR3 gives the full variable domain: KAGVTQTPRYLIKTRGQQVTLSCSPISGHRSVSWYQQTPGQGLQFLFEYFSETQRNKGNFPGRFSGRQFSNSRSEMNVSTLELGDSALYLCASSFGTGGYEQYFGPGTRLTVT.

The chain uses TRBV5-1 and TRBJ2-7; 10 bases line up with TRBD1. V gave up 5 bases and J gave up 3 bases; unmatched junction bases: 14. This CDR3 has 17 residues. CDR1 SGHRS and CDR2 YFSETQ come from the germline V gene. In DNA form, the CDR3 reads TGCGCCAGCAGAAAGGGACAGGGGTCCGACTTGATCTACGAGCAGTACTTC. Residues: CASRKGQGSDLIYEQYF.

The chain joins TRBV27 to TRBJ2-7; TRBD2 aligns across 10 bases. The CDR3 contains 15 residues. The V gene end was trimmed by 5 bases and the J gene end by 6 bases; junction bases not matched to a gene: 10. CDR1 is MNHEY, CDR2 SMNVEV, per germline (reference sequence). The CDR3, as DNA: TGTGCCAGCAGTCCTCTAGCGGGAGTTACTGGCGAGCAGTACTTC. Amino acid sequence: CASSPLAGVTGEQYF.

The V and J genes are TRBV5-1 and TRBJ2-1, with D possibly being TRBD1 or TRBD2 (5 bases each). Germline lookup yields CDR1 SGHRS and CDR2 YFSETQ. Trimming left V 3 bases short and J 12 bases short, with 16 bases between. This CDR3 contains 13 residues. CDR3: CASSSGPSGVQFF. CDR3 DNA sequence: TGCGCCAGCAGCTCGGGACCCTCCGGGGTGCAGTTCTTC. Full variable domain (rest looked up from reference TRBV5-1 and TRBJ2-1): KAGVTQTPRYLIKTRGQQVTLSCSPISGHRSVSWYQQTPGQGLQFLFEYFSETQRNKGNFPGRFSGRQFSNSRSEMNVSTLELGDSALYLCASSSGPSGVQFFGPGTRLTVL.

The chain carries TRBV28 and TRBJ1-2; 10 positions agree with TRBD1. The CDR3 spans 16 residues. The junction had 16 bases not matched to a gene; V was cut back by 8 bases and J by 7 bases. CDR1 and CDR2 from the germline V gene are MDHEN and SYDVKM. CDR3 sequence reads: CASSTNPGQGFIGYTF. The CDR3 bases are TGTGCCAGCTCAACCAATCCGGGACAGGGGTTCATTGGCTACACCTTC.

The V and J genes are TRBV19 and TRBJ2-5; D is perhaps TRBD2 (5 bases). The CDR3 loop spans 13 amino acids. With 5 bases removed from V and 5 bases from J, the gap between germline ends came to 12 bases. CDR1 and CDR2 (germline): LNHDA, SQIVND (reference sequence). CDR3 sequence (DNA): TGTGCCAGTAGTGGGAGCGGTGCGGAGACCCAGTACTTC. It is translated as CASSGSGAETQYF.

The rearrangement uses TRBV7-3 and TRBJ2-1; maybe TRBD2 (6 bases). The V end lost 4 bases, the J end lost 9 bases, and 13 bases lay between the germline ends. From germline, CDR1 is SGHTA and CDR2 FQGTGA. This CDR3 spans 13 amino acids. The CDR3 bases are TGTGCCAGCAGCTCGGGGACTGCGGGTGAGCAGTTCTTC. This translates into CASSSGTAGEQFF.

CDR3: CATSRDPQSNQPQHF. CDR3 bases: TGTGCCACCAGCAGAGATCCACAGAGTAATCAGCCCCAGCATTTT. J is TRBJ1-5 and V is TRBV15; unclear D gene. CDR1 is LNHNV, CDR2 YYDKDF, per germline (reference sequence). Trimming removed 0 bases from V and 4 bases from J, with 10 bases in between. CDR3 length equals 15 residues.

This chain links TRBV30 with TRBJ2-7; TRBD2 might be the D (6 bases). This CDR3 is built from 13 residues. The germline CDR1 and CDR2 sequences are GTSNPN and SVGIG (reference sequence). Trimming cost V 7 bases and J 0 bases, with 13 bases left between them. CDR3 loop: CASRDWASYEQYF. Written as DNA, the CDR3 is TGTGCCTCCCGGGACTGGGCCTCCTACGAGCAGTACTTC.

Comments on this clone: Within the sample, other DNA sequences also encode this same CDR3. The chain carries TRBV12-5 and TRBJ2-3; 7 bases map to TRBD2. The CDR3 has 15 residues. Looked up from germline, CDR1 is LGHNT and CDR2 is FRNRAP. V was pared by 6 bases and J by 1 base, with 7 bases of the junction left unmatched. The CDR3 spells CASGGGLAGTDTQYF. In nucleotides, the CDR3 is TGTGCTAGTGGGGGGGGTCTAGCGGGCACAGATACGCAGTATTTT.

The chain employs TRBV5-1 and TRBJ2-7, with 13 positions matching TRBD2. The CDR3 consists of 19 residues. V lost 4 bases, J lost 2 bases, and 15 bases stayed unmatched. CDR1 is SGHRS, CDR2 YFSETQ, per germline. For the CDR3, the DNA is TGCGCCAGCAGCCGACACGGGACTAGCGGGAACCCGGGGGCCTACGAGCAGTACTTC. Translation: CASSRHGTSGNPGAYEQYF.

The chain joins TRBV6-1 to TRBJ2-7; TRBD2 might be the D (6 bases). The V end lost 8 bases, the J end lost 4 bases, and 9 bases lay between the germline ends. CDR1 and CDR2 from the germline V gene are MNHNS and SASEGT. The CDR3 extends over 11 amino acids. CDR3 coding DNA: TGTGCCAGCGGGAGGTGGTACGAGCAGTACTTC. Residues: CASGRWYEQYF.

The V and J genes are TRBV29-1 and TRBJ1-1; D is undetermined. V lost 7 bases to trimming and J lost 6 bases, with 12 bases between them. The CDR3 totals 11 residues. From germline, CDR1 is SQVTM and CDR2 ANQGSEA. The CDR3 reads CSAAPGSEAFF. CDR3 coding DNA: TGCAGCGCCGCGCCGGGGTCTGAAGCTTTCTTT.

The V call is TRBV10-3, the J call TRBJ1-4; D gene unclear. The CDR3 consists of 14 residues. CDR1 and CDR2 (germline): ENHRY, SYGVKD. The germline V and J ends were trimmed by 0 bases and 6 bases, with 8 bases remaining between them. CDR3 sequence reads: CAISESGWDEKLFF. The CDR3 nucleotides read TGTGCCATCAGTGAGTCAGGCTGGGATGAAAAACTGTTTTTT.

The chain employs TRBV5-1 and TRBJ2-5; 10 nucleotides agree with TRBD1. V was pared by 4 bases and J by 4 bases, with 7 bases of the junction left unmatched. This CDR3 spans 15 amino acids. The germline CDR1 and CDR2 sequences are SGHRS and YFSETQ. The CDR3 is CASSLRTGGRETQYF. As DNA, the CDR3 is TGCGCCAGCAGCCTACGGACAGGGGGTCGAGAGACCCAGTACTTC.

This clone was seen more than once but under ten times. The gene calls are TRBV13 and TRBJ2-1; possibly TRBD2 for D (5 bases). V was cut by 0 bases and J by 8 bases, with 14 bases left in between. The CDR3 length is 15 residues. Germline lookup yields CDR1 PRHDT and CDR2 FYEKMQ (reference sequence). CDR3 sequence reads: CASSLGRANDYEQFF. CDR3 DNA: TGTGCCAGCAGCTTAGGGAGGGCCAACGACTATGAGCAGTTCTTC. The whole variable domain, remainder taken from reference TRBV13 and TRBJ2-1, is AAGVIQSPRHLIKEKRETATLKCYPIPRHDTVYWYQQGPGQDPQFLISFYEKMQSDKGSIPDRFSAQQFSDYHSELNMSSLELGDSALYFCASSLGRANDYEQFFGPGTRLTVL.